Shown below are 13 T cell receptor beta chains from a single sample sequenced in a study of cytomegalovirus exposure and HLA in healthy donors. The primer mix had 60 Vbeta and 13 Jbeta primers. Only in-frame clones appear in the TCRdb table, and some are missing; sequencing was by immunoSEQ multiplex PCR. The sample yields roughly 88,000 clones, 76% seen once. Source material: PBMCs. The receptors derive from a man aged 25 to 45 in good health and CMV-seropositive.

The chain links TRBV5-4 to TRBJ1-2; D not certain. The length of the CDR3 is 15 residues. V gave up 0 bases and J gave up 4 bases, with 13 bases separating them. Germline loops: CDR1 SGHNT, CDR2 YYREEE (reference sequence). CDR3 loop: CASSLDLGSGYGYTF. CDR3 nucleotides: TGTGCCAGCAGCTTGGATCTAGGCAGTGGCTATGGCTACACCTTC.

V usage is TRBV21-1 and J usage is TRBJ1-1; the D segment call TRBD1 is taken from the table without a DNA check. TRBV21-1 counts as a pseudogene. The CDR3 is 12 residues long. DNA for the CDR3: TGTGCCAGCACCAAACCCCAGGGGGAAGCTTTCTTT. Its protein is CASTKPQGEAFF.

This clone was observed a few times. The gene calls are TRBV30 and TRBJ2-4; the D is unclear. This CDR3 has 11 residues. The germline V gene encodes CDR1 GTSNPN and CDR2 SVGIG (reference sequence). The V end lost 0 bases, the J end lost 10 bases, and 7 bases lay between the germline ends. The CDR3 nucleotides are TGTGCCTGGAGTGTACGGGTTATTCAGTACTTC. As protein: CAWSVRVIQYF.

The chain joins TRBV6-1 to TRBJ1-1, with 7 bases fitting TRBD1. The CDR3 runs to 14 residues. Per germline, CDR1 MNHNS and CDR2 SASEGT. The V gene end was trimmed by 6 bases and the J gene end by 2 bases; junction bases not matched to a gene: 6. In DNA, the CDR3 is TGTGCCAGCAGGCACAGGGGACATAACACTGAAGCTTTCTTT. It is translated as CASRHRGHNTEAFF.

J is TRBJ2-3 and V is TRBV2; 11 nucleotides match TRBD2. Germline CDR1 and CDR2: SNHLY and FYNNEI. CDR3 length: 16 amino acids. The junction had 14 bases not matched to a gene; V was cut back by 3 bases and J by 12 bases. CDR3 sequence (DNA): TGTGCCAGCAGTGAGGCCCTAGCGGGGGGCCCCAGGTTTCAGTATTTT. It translates to CASSEALAGGPRFQYF.

The table lists this clone with a few counts. The chain carries TRBV29-1 and TRBJ2-7; D perhaps matches TRBD2 (7 bases). Germline CDR1 is SQVTM and CDR2 is ANQGSEA. The CDR3 totals 13 residues. The V gene lost 2 bases and the J gene lost 6 bases, with 14 bases spanning the gap. The CDR3 protein is CSVEIYREGEQYF. As DNA, the CDR3 is TGCAGCGTTGAAATATACAGGGAGGGCGAGCAGTACTTC.

The V call is TRBV19, the J call TRBJ2-3; 11 positions match TRBD2. V trimming: 3 bases; J trimming: 6 bases; junction bases outside the gene matches: 5. The germline gives CDR1 LNHDA, CDR2 SQIVND (reference sequence). The CDR3 runs to 15 residues. CDR3 region: CASSIGASGGDTQYF. The CDR3 nucleotides read TGTGCCAGTAGTATCGGGGCTAGCGGGGGGGATACGCAGTATTTT.

The chain joins TRBV2 to TRBJ1-5; D unresolved. Germline V gene sequence: CDR1 SNHLY, CDR2 FYNNEI. V lost 3 bases, J lost 5 bases, and 5 bases lay in between. This CDR3 is 12 amino acids long. The CDR3 is CASSDADQPQHF. In nucleotides, the CDR3 is TGTGCCAGCAGTGACGCGGATCAGCCCCAGCATTTT.

The chain uses TRBV13 and TRBJ2-5; 9 bases are shared with TRBD2. The V gene end was trimmed by 4 bases and the J gene end by 5 bases; junction bases not matched to a gene: 14. The CDR3 totals 17 residues. CDR1 PRHDT and CDR2 FYEKMQ come from the germline V gene (reference sequence). The CDR3 reads CASSYDPTGTSYETQYF. The CDR3 nucleotides read TGTGCCAGCAGCTATGACCCCACCGGGACTAGCTATGAGACCCAGTACTTC.

V and J are TRBV5-1 and TRBJ2-1; 10 bases match TRBD2. This CDR3 region has 15 residues. The ends lost 5 bases at V and 10 bases at J; junction bases unmatched: 12. Germline V gene lookup returns CDR1 SGHRS and CDR2 YFSETQ. The CDR3 nucleotides are TGCGCCAGCAGTTTAAGAGCGGGAGGGGGACGCGAGCAGTTCTTC. It translates to CASSLRAGGGREQFF. The full variable domain, with the rest looked up from reference TRBV5-1 and TRBJ2-1, is KAGVTQTPRYLIKTRGQQVTLSCSPISGHRSVSWYQQTPGQGLQFLFEYFSETQRNKGNFPGRFSGRQFSNSRSEMNVSTLELGDSALYLCASSLRAGGGREQFFGPGTRLTVL.

The V call is TRBV27, the J call TRBJ2-1; 7 nucleotides line up with TRBD1. Germline V lookup: CDR1 MNHEY, CDR2 SMNVEV (reference sequence). V lost 1 base to trimming and J lost 10 bases; unmatched junction nucleotides: 4. CDR3 size: 13 residues. CDR3 residues: CASSLLGGPEQFF. The CDR3 DNA reads TGTGCCAGCAGTTTATTAGGGGGCCCAGAGCAGTTCTTC.

The chain uses TRBV7-3 and TRBJ1-3; 8 bases agree with TRBD1. The V and J ends lost 4 bases and 4 bases, in that order; junction bases with no gene match: 6. There are 15 residues in the CDR3. Looked up from germline, CDR1 is SGHTA and CDR2 is FQGTGA. CDR3 in amino acids: CASSSDRGFGNTIYF. CDR3 coding DNA: TGTGCCAGCAGCTCAGACAGGGGATTCGGAAACACCATATATTTT.

This clone was seen a handful of times. This chain joins TRBV5-1 and TRBJ2-1; D is uncertain. Germline CDR1 and CDR2: SGHRS and YFSETQ. The V and J ends lost 0 bases and 10 bases respectively, with 11 bases between them. There are 13 residues in the CDR3. The CDR3: CASSLATSWEQFF. The CDR3 nucleotides read TGCGCCAGCAGCTTGGCGACTTCCTGGGAGCAGTTCTTC.